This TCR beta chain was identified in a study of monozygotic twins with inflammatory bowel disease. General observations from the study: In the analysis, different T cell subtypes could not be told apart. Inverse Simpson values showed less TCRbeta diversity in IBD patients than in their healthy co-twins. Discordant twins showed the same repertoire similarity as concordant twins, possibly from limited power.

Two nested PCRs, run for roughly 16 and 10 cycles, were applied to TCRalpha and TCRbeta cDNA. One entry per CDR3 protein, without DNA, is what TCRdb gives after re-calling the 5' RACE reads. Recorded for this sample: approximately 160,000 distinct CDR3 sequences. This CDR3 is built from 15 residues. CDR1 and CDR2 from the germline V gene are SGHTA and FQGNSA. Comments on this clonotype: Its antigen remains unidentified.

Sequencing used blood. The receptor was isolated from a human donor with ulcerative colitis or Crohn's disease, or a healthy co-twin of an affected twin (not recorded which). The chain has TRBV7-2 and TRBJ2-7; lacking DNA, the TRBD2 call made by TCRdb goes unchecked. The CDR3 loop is CASSSRAVSSYEQYF. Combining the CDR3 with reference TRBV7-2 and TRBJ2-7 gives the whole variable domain GAGVSQSPSNKVTEKGKDVELRCDPISGHTALYWYRQSLGQGLEFLIYFQGNSAPDKSGLPSDRFSAERTGGSVSTLTIQRTQQEDSAVYLCASSSRAVSSYEQYFGPGTRLTVT.